The TCR beta chain described here comes from a study of T cells after yellow fever vaccination (dated by TCRdb to the late 2010s). For the wider study: Libraries from fractions with low cell numbers were prepared with the SMART-Seq v4 Ultra Low Input RNA kit. Bulk TCR alpha and beta repertoires were sequenced longitudinally to track T-cell clones before and after primary and booster YFV17D yellow fever vaccination. Two healthy male donors, one aged 18 to 29 and one aged 30 to 40 years, made up the cohort. Blood was collected at multiple timepoints before and after primary and secondary immunization, and bulk PBMC replicates and cell subsets were isolated.

TCR cDNA was made using 5'RACE template switching, a step that added a universal primer site and unique molecular identifiers. Priming for cDNA synthesis came from both the TCR alpha and TCR beta constant segments. Library amplification involved two PCR steps, and the second step added sample barcodes and sequencing adapters. Sequencing of the libraries was done on either Illumina HiSeq 2500 (2x100 bp) or NovaSeq (2x150 bp). In the original analysis: MIGEC handled demultiplexing of reads and collapsing into UMI consensus sequences, while MiXCR performed V(D)J alignment. Vaccine-responding clonotypes were defined with edgeR using replicate PBMC samples, requiring FDR below 0.01 and a log2 fold change above 5 up to day 15. CD4 or CD8 identity was assigned to each bulk clonotype according to whether the clonotype was present at higher abundance in the sequenced CD4 repertoire or the sequenced CD8 repertoire. TCRdb reprocessing: public reads trimmed at Q25 with fastp, clones called with MiXCR, in-frame beta chains kept. Each entry is one CDR3 protein sequence, shown with its most common DNA and genes. The V and J calls come from TCRdb's annotation, not from the publication. The table for this sample lists hundreds of thousands of distinct CDR3 sequences; 15% to 20% of them were counted only once. The ten largest clonotypes hold roughly an eighth of the sample.

Reading the germline V gene gives CDR1 SGHVS and CDR2 FQNEAQ. Inclusive of the bounding cysteine and phenylalanine, the CDR3 is 15 residues long. Only CDR3 DNA remains: 45 bases, in frame from the first base. From V the trimming removes 5 bases and from J it removes 8 bases, while the gene matches leave 8 bases of the junction unaccounted for. This clonotype was seen more than once but under ten times. The clone's antigen remains unknown. The record has no base qualities; no much larger clone is one base away. Overall study outcomes, separate from this receptor: Only two donors were included in the study, so the extent to which the findings can be generalized is limited. After the booster, most of the clones that had expanded following primary vaccination were detected again (approximately 95% of CD4 and roughly nine tenths of CD8), which suggests that memory was broadly maintained. A small fraction of clonotypes appeared in both the CD4 and CD8 compartments, likely as a result of convergent recombination. Because abundant contaminating clonotypes from the bulk population could be contained in FACS-sorted repertoires, computational filtering was required. The secondary T-cell response was weaker than the primary response but faster, peaking on day 5 instead of day 15.

What the treatment or condition label conveys for this sample: live attenuated yellow fever vaccine strain. Two biological replicates of bulk PBMCs were collected at each blood-draw timepoint. PBMCs were isolated from peripheral blood using a standard Ficoll-Paque protocol. TriZol was used to extract RNA from bulk PBMCs, from CD4 and CD8 fractions, and from dextramer-positive and dextramer-negative fractions. This sequence was found in a man between 25 and 39 years old who received the YFV17D yellow fever vaccine. The sequence is built from TRBV7-8 and TRBJ2-3, with 12 junctional bases fitting TRBD2. This specimen was PBMCs, taken 15 days after the yellow fever booster vaccination. The DNA is as follows: TGTGCCAGCAGCCCCCAGGGACTAGCGGGTCCTACGCAGTATTTT. The resulting protein is CASSPQGLAGPTQYF.